These 26 T cell receptor beta chains share one sample of origin, sequenced in a study of CD4+ T cells in melanoma. Profiled with immunoSEQ multiplex PCR; TCRdb holds only in-frame clones, not every one. This table has about 140,000 clones, approximately 91% appearing once. The source of these receptors is a human donor with melanoma.

The CDR3, as DNA: TGTGCCACCAGCGGGACACTAGCGCAAGAGACCCAGTACTTC. Residues: CATSGTLAQETQYF. The chain employs TRBV15 and TRBJ2-5; TRBD2 is a possible D gene (7 bases). CDR3 length: 14 residues. The V gene lost 5 bases and the J gene lost 2 bases, with 12 bases spanning the gap. Germline V lookup: CDR1 LNHNV, CDR2 YYDKDF (reference sequence).

This clone came up once. The CDR3 protein is CASSVRLQETQYF. As DNA, the CDR3 is TGTGCCAGCAGCGTCAGACTGCAAGAGACCCAGTACTTC. The genes are TRBV9 and TRBJ2-5, with D unresolved. Germline V lookup: CDR1 SGDLS, CDR2 YYNGEE. CDR3 length: 13 residues. The V and J ends lost 2 bases and 2 bases respectively, with 7 bases between them.

The chain employs TRBV6-6 and TRBJ1-6; no clear D gene. With 8 bases removed from V and 9 bases from J, the gap between germline ends came to 11 bases. CDR1 MNHNY and CDR2 SVGAGI come from the germline V gene (reference sequence). The CDR3 runs 12 residues. The CDR3 here is CASGKRRSPLHF. In nucleotides, the CDR3 is TGTGCCAGCGGGAAGCGCCGTTCACCCCTCCACTTT.

This rearrangement joins TRBV12-5 to TRBJ1-2; D gene ambiguous. Trimming cost V 1 base and J 7 bases, with 10 bases left between them. The CDR3 sequence is 13 residues long. The germline gives CDR1 LGHNT, CDR2 FRNRAP. CDR3 sequence (DNA): TGTGCTAGTGGTTTGGATACTCTGCGTGGCTACACCTTC. This encodes CASGLDTLRGYTF.

This clone turned up a few times. This rearrangement joins TRBV30 to TRBJ1-6; 8 bases are a match to TRBD1. Trimming took 4 bases from V and 0 from J; bases not matched to a gene: 2. Germline V gives CDR1 GTSNPN, CDR2 SVGIG (reference sequence). CDR3 length: 15 amino acids. CDR3 coding DNA: TGTGCCTGGACACAGGGGGTCTCCTATAATTCACCCCTCCACTTT. This codes for CAWTQGVSYNSPLHF.

The chain carries TRBV6-1 and TRBJ2-1; D unclear. CDR3 size: 13 residues. Looked up from germline, CDR1 is MNHNS and CDR2 is SASEGT. Trimming took off 4 bases at V and 5 bases at J, with 9 bases between the two ends. Here the CDR3 reads CASSARQHNEQFF. The CDR3 DNA reads TGTGCCAGCAGTGCCAGACAACACAATGAGCAGTTCTTC.

This rearrangement joins TRBV9 to TRBJ1-5, with D hard to call. The CDR3 length is 15 residues. V gave up 0 bases and J gave up 7 bases, with 14 bases separating them. Germline assignment: CDR1 SGDLS and CDR2 YYNGEE. The CDR3: CASSVGGGSRQPQHF. In DNA form, the CDR3 reads TGTGCCAGCAGCGTAGGAGGCGGGTCTCGGCAGCCCCAGCATTTT.

V and J are TRBV6-5 and TRBJ2-3; D gene ambiguous. The CDR3 totals 15 residues. Germline lookup yields CDR1 MNHEY and CDR2 SVGAGI. V lost 6 bases and J 0 bases, leaving 13 bases between the germline ends. The CDR3 protein is CASRRSPYSTDTQYF. In DNA form, the CDR3 reads TGTGCCAGCAGACGAAGTCCCTATAGCACAGATACGCAGTATTTT.

The chain uses TRBV18 and TRBJ2-3, with 13 bases aligning to TRBD2. Germline values: CDR1 KGHSH, CDR2 LQKENI. V lost 0 bases, J lost 3 bases, and 3 bases stayed unmatched. This CDR3 is built from 17 residues. Written as DNA, the CDR3 is TGTGCCAGCTCACCACCGGGACTAGCGGGGCGTACAGATACGCAGTATTTT. The encoded protein is CASSPPGLAGRTDTQYF.

The chain combines TRBV7-9 with TRBJ1-1, with TRBD1 matching 7 bases. Per germline, CDR1 SEHNR and CDR2 FQNEAQ (reference sequence). V lost 4 bases, J lost 4 bases, and 9 bases stayed unmatched. The CDR3 has 15 amino acids. CDR3 coding DNA: TGTGCCAGCAGCTCAAGCAGGGACAGAATCACTGAAGCTTTCTTT. The encoded protein is CASSSSRDRITEAFF.

This chain uses TRBV7-9 with TRBJ1-5; 11 bases are shared with TRBD1. With 5 bases clipped from V and 3 bases from J, the junction kept 12 bases outside the gene matches. The V gene's germline CDR1 is SEHNR and CDR2 FQNEAQ (reference sequence). CDR3 size: 18 residues. CDR3 sequence: CASSQTPGQGVVNQPQHF. The CDR3 DNA follows: TGTGCCAGCAGCCAGACGCCGGGACAGGGGGTCGTCAATCAGCCCCAGCATTTT. The variable domain in full, with the rest retrieved from reference TRBV7-9 and TRBJ1-5, is DTGVSQNPRHKITKRGQNVTFRCDPISEHNRLYWYRQTLGQGPEFLTYFQNEAQLEKSRLLSDRFSAERPKGSFSTLEIQRTEQGDSAMYLCASSQTPGQGVVNQPQHFGDGTRLSIL.

V is TRBV19 and J is TRBJ1-2; TRBD1 matches at 9 bases. V lost 3 bases, J lost 8 bases, and 10 bases stayed unmatched. This CDR3 contains 15 residues. Germline V gene sequence: CDR1 LNHDA, CDR2 SQIVND (reference sequence). This chain's CDR3 is CASSISGTGFRGYTF. CDR3 nucleotides: TGTGCCAGTAGTATTTCCGGGACAGGGTTTAGGGGCTACACCTTC. The variable domain in full, with the rest retrieved from reference TRBV19 and TRBJ1-2, is DGGITQSPKYLFRKEGQNVTLSCEQNLNHDAMYWYRQDPGQGLRLIYYSQIVNDFQKGDIAEGYSVSREKKESFPLTVTSAQKNPTAFYLCASSISGTGFRGYTFGSGTRLTVV.

The table lists this clone with a count of one. This chain links TRBV30 with TRBJ1-5; 9 bases are shared with TRBD1. The CDR3 totals 14 residues. V was pared by 4 bases and J by 0 bases, with 1 base of the junction left unmatched. Germline CDR1 reads GTSNPN; CDR2 reads SVGIG (reference sequence). The CDR3 DNA follows: TGTGCCTGGAAGGGACAGGGTAGCAATCAGCCCCAGCATTTT. Translation gives CAWKGQGSNQPQHF.

The sample holds one count of this clone. This chain connects TRBV6-7 to TRBJ2-5; no reliable D call. TRBV6-7 is given ORF status, its function remaining uncertain. V was shortened by 8 bases and J by 7 bases, with 5 bases between the two germline ends. This CDR3 contains 9 residues. CDR3 nucleotide sequence: TGTGCCAGCCGGAGGACCCAGTACTTC. Protein: CASRRTQYF.

This chain uses TRBV5-1 with TRBJ2-1; TRBD2 aligns across 12 bases. Germline CDR1 and CDR2: SGHRS and YFSETQ. The CDR3 contains 16 residues. V was pared by 4 bases and J by 6 bases, with 8 bases of the junction left unmatched. CDR3 nucleotides: TGCGCCAGCAGCCCCGGTACTAGCGGGGGGACCAATGAGCAGTTCTTC. Its translation: CASSPGTSGGTNEQFF. The complete variable domain, with remaining parts taken from reference TRBV5-1 and TRBJ2-1, reads KAGVTQTPRYLIKTRGQQVTLSCSPISGHRSVSWYQQTPGQGLQFLFEYFSETQRNKGNFPGRFSGRQFSNSRSEMNVSTLELGDSALYLCASSPGTSGGTNEQFFGPGTRLTVL.

This chain uses TRBV19 with TRBJ2-3; tentatively, D is TRBD1 or TRBD2 (5 bases each). There are 17 residues in the CDR3. V dropped 3 bases and J dropped 0 bases, with 16 bases sitting between them. Germline V gives CDR1 LNHDA, CDR2 SQIVND (reference sequence). CDR3 residues: CASSMSGTELSTDTQYF. The DNA of the CDR3 is TGTGCCAGTAGTATGTCGGGGACGGAGCTTAGCACAGATACGCAGTATTTT.

This clone was found a few times. The chain is built from TRBV30 and TRBJ1-2, with D tentatively TRBD1 (5 bases). The germline gives CDR1 GTSNPN, CDR2 SVGIG (reference sequence). The CDR3 totals 13 residues. V was cut by 3 bases and J by 9 bases, with 17 bases left in between. CDR3 region: CAWSDRRFRSYTF. The CDR3 DNA sequence: TGTGCCTGGAGCGACAGAAGGTTTCGTAGCTACACCTTC. The whole variable domain, filled in from reference TRBV30 and TRBJ1-2, reads SQTIHQWPATLVQPVGSPLSLECTVEGTSNPNLYWYRQAAGRGLQLLFYSVGIGQISSEVPQNLSASRPQDRQFILSSKKLLLSDSGFYLCAWSDRRFRSYTFGSGTRLTVV.

This clone was counted between two and nine times. This rearrangement joins TRBV6-5 to TRBJ2-5; D is ambiguous. Per germline, CDR1 MNHEY and CDR2 SVGAGI. V was trimmed by 3 bases and J by 5 bases, leaving 13 bases between them. The length of the CDR3 is 14 residues. CDR3 sequence (DNA): TGTGCCAGCAGTTATACGGCTACAACGGAGACCCAGTACTTC. Translating gives CASSYTATTETQYF.

The V call is TRBV4-1, the J call TRBJ1-1; no clear D gene. CDR1 and CDR2 (germline): MGHRA, YSYEKL. CDR3 length: 13 residues. The ends were cut back, 0 bases at V and 8 bases at J, with 10 bases in the middle. CDR3 protein: CASSQDREDEAFF. In DNA, the CDR3 is TGCGCCAGCAGCCAAGATCGCGAGGACGAAGCTTTCTTT.

The chain has TRBV4-1 and TRBJ1-3; 10 bases align to TRBD1. The CDR3 loop spans 14 amino acids. The V segment lost 4 bases and the J segment 6 bases; nucleotides outside the gene matches: 3. Germline loops: CDR1 MGHRA, CDR2 YSYEKL. The chain's CDR3 is CASSRGQGENTIYF. The DNA of the CDR3 is TGCGCCAGCAGCCGAGGACAGGGGGAAAACACCATATATTTT.

This chain connects TRBV5-6 to TRBJ1-3; D is unresolved. The CDR3 length is 17 residues. Trimming took 3 bases from V and 0 from J, leaving 16 bases between them. Germline CDR1 reads SGHDT; CDR2 reads YYEEEE. The CDR3 is CASSYLSQRNSGNTIYF. CDR3 bases: TGTGCCAGCAGCTATCTATCGCAGCGGAACTCTGGAAACACCATATATTTT.

This chain connects TRBV18 to TRBJ2-7; TRBD1 matches at 7 bases. Germline CDR1 reads KGHSH; CDR2 reads LQKENI. This CDR3 has 14 residues. The J segment lost 4 bases and the V segment lost 5 bases, leaving 8 bases of the junction unmatched. The CDR3 is CASSLGQVDYEQYF. CDR3 coding DNA: TGTGCCAGCTCATTAGGACAGGTAGATTACGAGCAGTACTTC.

This clone occurred a few times. This chain connects TRBV2 to TRBJ1-2, with 12 nucleotides matching TRBD1. Germline CDR1 reads SNHLY; CDR2 reads FYNNEI. V was pared by 9 bases and J by 4 bases, with 12 bases of the junction left unmatched. This CDR3 region has 16 residues. DNA of the CDR3: TGTGCCAGAGAGGAGGGACAGGGGGCTTCTGGCTATGGCTACACCTTC. The encoded protein is CAREEGQGASGYGYTF.

The rearrangement uses TRBV6-5 and TRBJ2-1; D perhaps matches TRBD1 (5 bases). V shed 5 bases and J shed 4 bases, with 9 bases lying between them. CDR3 length equals 13 residues. Germline values: CDR1 MNHEY, CDR2 SVGAGI. The CDR3 region is CASSHDSYNEQFF. The DNA for the CDR3 is TGTGCCAGCAGTCACGACAGTTACAATGAGCAGTTCTTC.

The chain uses TRBV18 and TRBJ1-1; 7 bases align to TRBD1. The length of the CDR3 is 16 residues. V gave up 4 bases and J gave up 1 base; unmatched junction bases: 9. Germline CDR1 and CDR2: KGHSH and LQKENI. The CDR3 bases are TGTGCCAGCTCACTCTTGCCGACAGGGACGAACACTGAAGCTTTCTTT. The encoded protein is CASSLLPTGTNTEAFF. The full variable domain, with the rest looked up from reference TRBV18 and TRBJ1-1, is NAGVMQNPRHLVRRRGQEARLRCSPMKGHSHVYWYRQLPEEGLKFMVYLQKENIIDESGMPKERFSAEFPKEGPSILRIQQVVRGDSAAYFCASSLLPTGTNTEAFFGQGTRLTVV.

A single count supports this clone. The CDR3 is CASSLRDRGNSPLHF. The CDR3 region has the DNA TGTGCCAGCAGCTTACGAGACAGGGGGAATTCACCCCTCCACTTT. V and J are TRBV11-1 and TRBJ1-6; 9 bases fit TRBD1. Per the germline V gene, CDR1 is SGHAT and CDR2 is FQDESV (reference sequence). The V segment lost 2 bases and the J segment 7 bases; nucleotides outside the gene matches: 3. This CDR3 region has 15 residues.